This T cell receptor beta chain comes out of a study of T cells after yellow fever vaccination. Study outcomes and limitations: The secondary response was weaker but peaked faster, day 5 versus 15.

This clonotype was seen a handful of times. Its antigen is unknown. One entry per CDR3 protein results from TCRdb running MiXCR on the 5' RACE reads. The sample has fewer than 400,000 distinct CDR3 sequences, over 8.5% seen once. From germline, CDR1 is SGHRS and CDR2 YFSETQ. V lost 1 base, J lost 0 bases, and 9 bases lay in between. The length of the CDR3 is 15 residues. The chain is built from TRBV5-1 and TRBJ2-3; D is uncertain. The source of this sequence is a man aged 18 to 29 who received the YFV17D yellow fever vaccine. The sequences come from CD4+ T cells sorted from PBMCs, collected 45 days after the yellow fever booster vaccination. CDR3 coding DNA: TGCGCCAGCAGCTTGTCAGTGACAAGCACAGATACGCAGTATTTT. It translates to CASSLSVTSTDTQYF.